This T cell receptor beta chain is from a study of cytomegalovirus exposure and HLA in healthy donors. Study observations and caveats: It was reportedly the case that the classifier diagnosed cytomegalovirus status with high specificity and sensitivity.

PCR employed 60 Vbeta and 13 Jbeta primers. Original analysis: Roughly 11 million shared chains were among around 78 million unique TCR beta chains counted in a later analysis. Sequencing used immunoSEQ multiplex PCR; TCRdb keeps in-frame clones, though not all of them. V and J calls plus clone size are reproduced from that table; the DNA served to infer D and trimming. The sample yields over 200,000 clones, 77% seen once. This clone showed up just a few times. What it recognizes is unknown. J gave up 4 bases and V 4 bases, and 5 bases lay outside the gene matches. The CDR3 extends over 14 amino acids. Germline loops: CDR1 SGHRS, CDR2 YFSETQ.

This TCR came from a woman aged 60-75 years in good health and CMV-seropositive. Input material: PBMCs. The chain joins TRBV5-1 to TRBJ2-3, with TRBD1 matching 8 bases. The CDR3 loop is CASSGQGGADTQYF. The CDR3 DNA sequence: TGCGCCAGCAGCGGACAGGGAGGAGCAGATACGCAGTATTTT.